The clone carrying this T cell receptor beta chain has only a few counts. Its antigen is undetermined. The J segment lost 5 bases and the V segment lost 6 bases, leaving 9 bases of the junction unmatched. The CDR3 is made up of 14 amino acids. CDR1 is SEHNR and CDR2 is FQNEAQ in the germline V gene (reference sequence). This sample stems from a study of early stage breast cancer tumors. For the study at large: Under 10 ER+/PR+/HER2- tumors were invasive ductal; four were invasive lobular. Each sample averaged around 9.4-fold read coverage.

Using immunoSEQ multiplex PCR, the repertoire was profiled, and TCRdb retains in-frame clones only, with some absent. The sample lists more than 55,000 clones, approximately 80% occurring once. Notes on the study in general: Unsorted bulk genomic DNA sequencing lacked pairing and functional marker data. Blood repertoires resembled normal breast more than tumor.

This rearrangement joins TRBV7-9 to TRBJ2-7; 8 bases map to TRBD1. This receptor was identified in a person aged 40-50 years with breast cancer. The sequencing input was blood. This chain's CDR3 is CASRRQGRGDEQYF. As DNA, the CDR3 is TGTGCCAGCAGGAGACAGGGGCGAGGCGACGAGCAGTACTTC.